The sequence of this T cell receptor (beta chain) was determined in a study of patients and donors after allogeneic stem cell transplantation (dated by TCRdb to about 2020). Receptor libraries were prepared by RT-PCR. Sequencing was carried out with a NextSeq 550. The raw public data were reprocessed by TCRdb itself: fastp quality trimming at Q25, MiXCR clonotype calling, in-frame beta chains only. Every CDR3 protein is listed once, alongside the most common genes and DNA of its rows. Counted in this sample were more than 850,000 distinct CDR3 sequences; roughly 17% of them appeared once. Of the sample, around 5.5% is held by the ten largest clones. This clonotype appeared a few times. What this receptor recognizes is not known. No much larger clone exists at a distance of one base, and base qualities are not known. Sequencing was carried out using blood, either unsorted or a sorted T cell fraction (not recorded which). The TCR sequence derives from a human donor who was either an allogeneic HSCT recipient or a stem cell or donor lymphocyte infusion donor (not recorded which). It is not recorded whose cells these are; they may come from a transplant donor.

CDR3 sequence: CASSFSSGGLTDYEQYF. The base sequence is TGCGCCAGCAGCTTTAGTTCAGGGGGCCTTACCGACTACGAGCAGTACTTC. The chain joins TRBV5-1 to TRBJ2-7; 8 central bases correspond to TRBD1. The V end gives up 2 bases and the J end 3 bases, leaving 13 bases in the junction not matched to a gene. The cysteine opens and the phenylalanine closes a CDR3 of 17 amino acids. Just the 51-base CDR3 DNA is kept, in frame starting at base 1. Taken from the germline V gene, the CDR1 and CDR2 loops are SGHRS and YFSETQ.